The 21 T cell receptor beta chains in this list originate from one sample, sequenced in a study of OX40 agonist ivuxolimab in advanced cancers. The data were produced by immunoSEQ multiplex PCR, yet TCRdb's version contains in-frame clones alone and is incomplete. The data show 20,000 to 25,000 clones, approximately 82% seen once. The material was CD4+ or CD8+ T cells sorted from blood, obtained in a trial of the OX40 agonist ivuxolimab. The receptors come from an adult with an advanced solid tumor such as melanoma, head and neck, liver or kidney cancer.

This clone is categorized as medium-sized. The chain carries TRBV7-2 and TRBJ2-2; 13 nucleotides agree with TRBD2. Germline V gene sequence: CDR1 SGHTA, CDR2 FQGNSA. The CDR3 contains 15 residues. Trimming cost V 3 bases and J 7 bases; bases outside gene matches: 2. The CDR3: CASSLTSGRIGELFF. As DNA, the CDR3 is TGTGCCAGCAGCTTGACTAGCGGGAGGATCGGGGAGCTGTTTTTT.

The V call is TRBV27, the J call TRBJ1-1; TRBD1 might be the D (6 bases). Trimming stripped 8 bases from V and 7 bases from J, with 14 bases between. This CDR3 spans 12 amino acids. Looked up from germline, CDR1 is MNHEY and CDR2 is SMNVEV (reference sequence). The CDR3 spells CASGGALYEAFF. In DNA, the CDR3 is TGTGCCAGCGGGGGGGCCCTCTATGAAGCTTTCTTT.

V is TRBV7-6 and J is TRBJ1-2, with 8 bases matching TRBD1. Germline V gene data show CDR1 as SGHVS and CDR2 as FNYEAQ. The V segment lost 5 bases and the J segment 8 bases; nucleotides outside the gene matches: 7. The CDR3 extends over 13 amino acids. CDR3 in DNA: TGTGCCAGCAGCCCGACAGGGGAGGGCGGCTACACCTTC. Protein sequence: CASSPTGEGGYTF.

The chain links TRBV19 to TRBJ1-1; D uncertain. Germline V lookup: CDR1 LNHDA, CDR2 SQIVND (reference sequence). V was clipped by 7 bases and J by 5 bases, with 11 bases between them. The CDR3 sequence is 12 residues long. The CDR3 DNA sequence: TGTGCCAGTAATCTGGGAGGAACTGAAGCTTTCTTT. It is translated as CASNLGGTEAFF.

The chain recombines TRBV11-2 with TRBJ2-7; 9 bases fit TRBD1. V lost 3 bases and J lost 1; bases outside the gene matches: 1. CDR1 is SGHAT, CDR2 FQNNGV, per germline. The CDR3 has 14 residues. The CDR3 loop is CASSFGTGSYEQYF. CDR3 nucleotides: TGTGCCAGCAGCTTCGGGACAGGGTCCTACGAGCAGTACTTC.

This clone is classed as medium-sized. V gene TRBV9 combines with J gene TRBJ2-2, with TRBD1 as a possible D gene (5 bases). The V end was cut by 3 bases, the J end by 1 base, with 7 bases between. The CDR3 covers 14 residues. Germline CDR1 SGDLS, CDR2 YYNGEE. CDR3 DNA sequence: TGTGCCAGCAGCGCAGACAGGAACACCGGGGAGCTGTTTTTT. Amino acid sequence: CASSADRNTGELFF.

The J gene is TRBJ2-5, the V gene TRBV7-9; D is possibly TRBD2 (6 bases). This CDR3 has 14 residues. The V and J ends lost 4 bases and 2 bases respectively, with 11 bases between them. Germline values: CDR1 SEHNR, CDR2 FQNEAQ (reference sequence). CDR3: CASSSLLAQETQYF. The DNA of the CDR3 is TGTGCCAGCAGCTCTCTCCTAGCGCAAGAGACCCAGTACTTC. The full variable domain, completed using reference TRBV7-9 and TRBJ2-5, is DTGVSQNPRHKITKRGQNVTFRCDPISEHNRLYWYRQTLGQGPEFLTYFQNEAQLEKSRLLSDRFSAERPKGSFSTLEIQRTEQGDSAMYLCASSSLLAQETQYFGPGTRLLVL.

The chain has TRBV19 and TRBJ1-2; a possible D gene is TRBD1 (6 bases). The ends were cut back, 5 bases at V and 2 bases at J, with 15 bases in the middle. Looked up from germline, CDR1 is LNHDA and CDR2 is SQIVND (reference sequence). The length of the CDR3 is 15 residues. The CDR3 sequence is CASSSRDMTNYGYTF. CDR3 bases: TGTGCCAGTAGTTCACGGGACATGACCAACTATGGCTACACCTTC. The full variable domain, in which reference TRBV19 and TRBJ1-2 provide the parts outside the CDR3, is DGGITQSPKYLFRKEGQNVTLSCEQNLNHDAMYWYRQDPGQGLRLIYYSQIVNDFQKGDIAEGYSVSREKKESFPLTVTSAQKNPTAFYLCASSSRDMTNYGYTFGSGTRLTVV.

This chain joins TRBV5-4 and TRBJ2-5, with 12 positions matching TRBD2. The germline V gene encodes CDR1 SGHNT and CDR2 YYREEE (reference sequence). With V trimmed by 1 base and J by 2 bases, 0 bases remained unmatched. This CDR3 has 15 residues. Written as DNA, the CDR3 is TGTGCCAGCAGCTTGACTAGCGGGGGGCAAGAGACCCAGTACTTC. It is translated as CASSLTSGGQETQYF. Supplemented by reference TRBV5-4 and TRBJ2-5, the full variable domain reads ETGVTQSPTHLIKTRGQQVTLRCSSQSGHNTVSWYQQALGQGPQFIFQYYREEENGRGNFPPRFSGLQFPNYSSELNVNALELDDSALYLCASSLTSGGQETQYFGPGTRLLVL.

This sequence joins TRBV7-8 and TRBJ2-5; D uncertain. CDR3 length: 15 amino acids. Per germline, CDR1 SGHVS and CDR2 FQNEAQ. V was pared by 6 bases and J by 1 base, with 15 bases between. This CDR3 is CASRSRIGPQETQYF. Written as DNA, the CDR3 is TGTGCCAGCAGGAGTCGGATCGGGCCCCAAGAGACCCAGTACTTC.

The chain combines TRBV7-9 with TRBJ2-7, with TRBD2 identical over 10 bases. Germline trimming cut 2 bases from V and 6 bases from J; bases unmatched to any gene: 4. Looked up from germline, CDR1 is SEHNR and CDR2 is FQNEAQ (reference sequence). There are 14 residues in the CDR3. CDR3 loop: CASSLSLAGVEQYF. As DNA, the CDR3 is TGTGCCAGCAGCTTATCTCTAGCGGGGGTCGAGCAGTACTTC.

This clone has only one observation. The chain joins TRBV29-1 to TRBJ2-5, with 11 bases matching TRBD2. CDR1 is SQVTM, CDR2 ANQGSEA, per germline. The CDR3 runs 17 residues. With V trimmed by 4 bases and J by 0 bases, 10 bases remained unmatched. In nucleotides, the CDR3 is TGCAGCGTTGGGGGGGCTGGGACTAGCGGATACCAAGAGACCCAGTACTTC. This gives the protein CSVGGAGTSGYQETQYF.

The chain couples TRBV7-9 to TRBJ2-1; unclear D gene. The CDR3 contains 12 residues. The V end lost 1 base, the J end lost 8 bases, and 6 bases lay between the germline ends. Per germline, CDR1 SEHNR and CDR2 FQNEAQ (reference sequence). CDR3 coding DNA: TGTGCCAGCAGCTTAGGGTCCGATGAGCAGTTCTTC. Protein product: CASSLGSDEQFF.

The rearrangement links TRBV18 to TRBJ2-4; D may match TRBD1 or TRBD2 (5 bases each). The V gene's germline CDR1 is KGHSH and CDR2 LQKENI. This CDR3 region has 19 residues. Between the trimmed V and J ends, which lost 0 bases and 0 bases, there was a span of 18 bases. CDR3 protein: CASSPPFGGQPLAKNIQYF. The DNA of the CDR3 is TGTGCCAGCTCACCACCGTTTGGAGGACAACCGTTAGCCAAAAACATTCAGTACTTC.

This clone was detected only a few times. The junction and the germline gene differ at one end; a read error may be behind it. V and J are TRBV13 and TRBJ2-1, with 13 bases identical to TRBD2. Germline lookup yields CDR1 PRHDT and CDR2 FYEKMQ (reference sequence). The CDR3 loop spans 17 amino acids. The CDR3 nucleotides read TGTGCCAGCAGCTCCTGGACTAGCGGGAGATCCTCCAATGAGCAGTTCTTC. It translates to CASSSWTSGRSSNEQFF. The whole variable domain, remainder taken from reference TRBV13 and TRBJ2-1, is AAGVIQSPRHLIKEKRETATLKCYPIPRHDTVYWYQQGPGQDPQFLISFYEKMQSDKGSIPDRFSAQQFSDYHSELNMSSLELGDSALYFCASSSWTSGRSSNEQFFGPGTRLTVL.

This rearrangement joins TRBV6-5 to TRBJ2-7; tentatively, D is TRBD1 (6 bases). This CDR3 contains 13 residues. Germline V gives CDR1 MNHEY, CDR2 SVGAGI. Deletions cut 6 bases from V and 2 bases from J, with 11 bases between. CDR3 region: CASSPTGPYEQYF. The CDR3 DNA is TGTGCCAGCAGCCCGACAGGCCCCTACGAGCAGTACTTC.

V gene TRBV19 combines with J gene TRBJ1-1, with a tentative D call TRBD1 (5 bases). The V end was cut by 3 bases, the J end by 3 bases, with 8 bases between. This CDR3 has 13 residues. Per the germline V gene, CDR1 is LNHDA and CDR2 is SQIVND (reference sequence). The CDR3 spells CASSIGGDTEAFF. CDR3 bases: TGTGCCAGTAGTATTGGGGGGGACACTGAAGCTTTCTTT.

The chain uses TRBV19 and TRBJ1-1, with TRBD1 matching over 7 bases. V lost 5 bases, J lost 3 bases, and 6 bases stayed unmatched. Germline loops: CDR1 LNHDA, CDR2 SQIVND (reference sequence). The CDR3 has 14 residues. CDR3 protein: CASSEGAEYTEAFF. The DNA of the CDR3 is TGTGCCAGTAGTGAGGGGGCCGAGTACACTGAAGCTTTCTTT.

The chain combines TRBV29-1 with TRBJ2-2; 8 bases match TRBD1. Trimming cost V 7 bases and J 7 bases; bases outside gene matches: 8. CDR3 length: 13 residues. Germline CDR1 SQVTM, CDR2 ANQGSEA. This CDR3 is CSALDRVGGELFF. CDR3 nucleotide sequence: TGCAGCGCCCTGGACAGGGTCGGCGGGGAGCTGTTTTTT.

This sequence joins TRBV7-9 and TRBJ2-7, with D unresolved. CDR1 and CDR2 (germline): SEHNR, FQNEAQ (reference sequence). With 5 bases removed from V and 3 bases from J, the gap between germline ends came to 5 bases. The CDR3 loop spans 11 amino acids. As DNA, the CDR3 is TGTGCCAGCAGCACTGACTACGAGCAGTACTTC. Translation: CASSTDYEQYF.

By share of the sample, this clone is medium-sized. The chain uses TRBV28 and TRBJ1-1; D gene unclear. Germline lookup yields CDR1 MDHEN and CDR2 SYDVKM. The CDR3 is 15 amino acids. V lost 7 bases, J lost 0 bases, and 15 bases lay in between. The CDR3 here is CASTTLRLLNTEAFF. DNA for the CDR3: TGTGCCAGCACTACGCTGAGACTTTTGAACACTGAAGCTTTCTTT.